This T cell receptor (beta chain) is drawn from a study of cytotoxic CD8 clonotypes in ibrutinib-treated CLL. Germline values: CDR1 SGHRS, CDR2 YFSETQ. V shed 4 bases and J shed 2 bases, with 12 bases lying between them. CDR3 length: 14 residues. General study results and limits: Baseline levels of clonality went above those of age-matched healthy donors and moved with circulating CD8+ T-cell counts. Sampling of sustained-remission and progressing patients occurred at differing times.

The repertoire was sequenced with immunoSEQ multiplex PCR; TCRdb's copy has only in-frame clones and lacks some. The data hold under 200,000 clones, with approximately 77% observed a single time. A remark on this clone: Antigen: not known.

The sequenced sample was PBMCs, obtained after 12 months of ibrutinib treatment. The TCR comes from a human donor with chronic lymphocytic leukemia. The chain links TRBV5-1 to TRBJ1-2, with a tentative D call TRBD1 (6 bases). CDR3 nucleotide sequence: TGCGCCAGCAGCGCAGCTACAGGGAACTATGGCTACACCTTC. Residues: CASSAATGNYGYTF.